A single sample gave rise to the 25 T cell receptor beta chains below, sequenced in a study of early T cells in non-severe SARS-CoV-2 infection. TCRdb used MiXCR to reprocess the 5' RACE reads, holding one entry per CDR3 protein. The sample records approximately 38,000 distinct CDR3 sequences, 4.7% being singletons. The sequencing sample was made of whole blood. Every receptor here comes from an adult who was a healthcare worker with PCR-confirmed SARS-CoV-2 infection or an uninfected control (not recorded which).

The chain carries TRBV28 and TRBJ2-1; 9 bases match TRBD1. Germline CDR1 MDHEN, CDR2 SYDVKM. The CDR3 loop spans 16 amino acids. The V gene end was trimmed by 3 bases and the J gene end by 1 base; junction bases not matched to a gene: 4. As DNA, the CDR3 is TGTGCCAGCAGTTTGGGGACAGGGAGGTCCTACAATGAGCAGTTCTTC. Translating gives CASSLGTGRSYNEQFF.

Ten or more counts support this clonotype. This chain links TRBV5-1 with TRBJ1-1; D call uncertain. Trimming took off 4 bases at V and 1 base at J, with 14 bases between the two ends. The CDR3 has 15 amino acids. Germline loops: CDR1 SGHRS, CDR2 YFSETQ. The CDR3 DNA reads TGCGCCAGCAGCGTGACCGGCGACGAGAACACTGAAGCTTTCTTT. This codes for CASSVTGDENTEAFF.

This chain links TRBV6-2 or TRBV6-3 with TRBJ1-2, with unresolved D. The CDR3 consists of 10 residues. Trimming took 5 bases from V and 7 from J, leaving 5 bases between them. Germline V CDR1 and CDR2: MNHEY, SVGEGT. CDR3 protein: CASSGGGYTF. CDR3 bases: TGTGCCAGCAGTGGCGGTGGCTACACCTTC.

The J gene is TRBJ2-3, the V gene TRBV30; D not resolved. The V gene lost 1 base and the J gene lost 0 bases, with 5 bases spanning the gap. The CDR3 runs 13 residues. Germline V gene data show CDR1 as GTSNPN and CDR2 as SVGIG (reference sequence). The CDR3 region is CAWSGPSTDTQYF. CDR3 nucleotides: TGTGCCTGGAGTGGACCGAGCACAGATACGCAGTATTTT.

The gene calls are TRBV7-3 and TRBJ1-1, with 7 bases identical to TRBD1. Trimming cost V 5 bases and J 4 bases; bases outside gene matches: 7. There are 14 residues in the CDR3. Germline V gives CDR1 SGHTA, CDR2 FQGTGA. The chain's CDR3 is CASSPNRGSTEAFF. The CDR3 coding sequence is TGTGCCAGCAGCCCAAACAGGGGTTCCACTGAAGCTTTCTTT.

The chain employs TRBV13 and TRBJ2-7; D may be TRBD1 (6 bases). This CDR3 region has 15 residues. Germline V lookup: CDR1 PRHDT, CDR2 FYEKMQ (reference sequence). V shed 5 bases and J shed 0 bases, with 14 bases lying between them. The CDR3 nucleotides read TGTGCCAGCAGCCCCCCAATGGGGGCCTCCTACGAGCAGTACTTC. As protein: CASSPPMGASYEQYF.

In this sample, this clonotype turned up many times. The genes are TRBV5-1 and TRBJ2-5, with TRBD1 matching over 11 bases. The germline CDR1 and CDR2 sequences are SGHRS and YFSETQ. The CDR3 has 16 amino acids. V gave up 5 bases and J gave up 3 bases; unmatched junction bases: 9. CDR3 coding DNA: TGCGCCAGCAGGCCGATACCGGGACAGGGGGAAGAGACCCAGTACTTC. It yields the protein CASRPIPGQGEETQYF. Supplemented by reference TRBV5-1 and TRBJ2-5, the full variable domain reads KAGVTQTPRYLIKTRGQQVTLSCSPISGHRSVSWYQQTPGQGLQFLFEYFSETQRNKGNFPGRFSGRQFSNSRSEMNVSTLELGDSALYLCASRPIPGQGEETQYFGPGTRLLVL.

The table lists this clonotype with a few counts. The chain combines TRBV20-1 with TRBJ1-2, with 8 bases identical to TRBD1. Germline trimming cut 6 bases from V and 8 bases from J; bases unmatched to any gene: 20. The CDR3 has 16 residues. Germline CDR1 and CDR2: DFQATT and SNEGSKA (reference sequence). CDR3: CSATLPLSGTGGGYTF. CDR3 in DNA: TGCAGTGCAACCCTTCCTCTTTCCGGGACAGGAGGCGGCTACACCTTC.

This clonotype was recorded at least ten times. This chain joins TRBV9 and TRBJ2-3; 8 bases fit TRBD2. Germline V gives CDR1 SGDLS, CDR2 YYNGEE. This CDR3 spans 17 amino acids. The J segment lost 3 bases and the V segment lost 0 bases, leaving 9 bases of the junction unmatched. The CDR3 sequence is CASSVDFSGGVTDTQYF. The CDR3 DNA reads TGTGCCAGCAGCGTAGATTTCTCCGGGGGGGTGACAGATACGCAGTATTTT.

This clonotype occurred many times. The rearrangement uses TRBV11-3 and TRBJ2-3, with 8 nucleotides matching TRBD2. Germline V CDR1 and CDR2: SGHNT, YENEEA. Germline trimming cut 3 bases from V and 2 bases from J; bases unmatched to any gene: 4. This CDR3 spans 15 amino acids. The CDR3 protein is CASSFTSGITDTQYF. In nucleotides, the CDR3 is TGTGCCAGCAGCTTTACTAGCGGAATCACAGATACGCAGTATTTT.

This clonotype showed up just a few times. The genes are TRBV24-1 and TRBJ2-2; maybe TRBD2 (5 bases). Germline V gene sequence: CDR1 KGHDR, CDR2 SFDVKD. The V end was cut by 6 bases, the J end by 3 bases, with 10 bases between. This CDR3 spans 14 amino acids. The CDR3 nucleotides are TGTGCCACCAGTAACGAGGGATACACCGGGGAGCTGTTTTTT. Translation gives CATSNEGYTGELFF.

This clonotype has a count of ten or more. The DNA for the CDR3 is TGTGCCAGTAGTCCAAGGACAGGCTATAGCAATCAGCCCCAGCATTTT. As protein: CASSPRTGYSNQPQHF. This chain joins TRBV19 and TRBJ1-5; 7 bases are a match to TRBD1. The junction had 7 bases not matched to a gene; V was cut back by 5 bases and J by 0 bases. Germline V lookup: CDR1 LNHDA, CDR2 SQIVND (reference sequence). The length of the CDR3 is 16 residues.

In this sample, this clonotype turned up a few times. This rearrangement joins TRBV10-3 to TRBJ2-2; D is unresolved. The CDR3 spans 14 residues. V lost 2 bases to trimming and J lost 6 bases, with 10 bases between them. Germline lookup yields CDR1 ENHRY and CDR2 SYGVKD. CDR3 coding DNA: TGTGCCATCAGTGAGACCAGAGAGGCCGGGGAGCTGTTTTTT. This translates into CAISETREAGELFF.

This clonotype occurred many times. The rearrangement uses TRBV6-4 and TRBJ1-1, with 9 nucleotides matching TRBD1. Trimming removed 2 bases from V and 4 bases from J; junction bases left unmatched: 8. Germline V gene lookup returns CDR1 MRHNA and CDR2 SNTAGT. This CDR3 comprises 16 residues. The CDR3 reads CASSDLPDRGATEAFF. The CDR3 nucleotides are TGTGCCAGCAGTGACCTTCCCGACAGGGGGGCCACTGAAGCTTTCTTT.

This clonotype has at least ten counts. The CDR3 sequence is CASSQQGEAFF. In DNA, the CDR3 is TGTGCCAGCAGTCAACAGGGTGAAGCTTTCTTT. The chain has TRBV6-6 and TRBJ1-1, with D possibly being TRBD1 (6 bases). V shed 5 bases and J shed 7 bases, with 8 bases lying between them. CDR3 length: 11 amino acids. Per germline, CDR1 MNHNY and CDR2 SVGAGI (reference sequence).

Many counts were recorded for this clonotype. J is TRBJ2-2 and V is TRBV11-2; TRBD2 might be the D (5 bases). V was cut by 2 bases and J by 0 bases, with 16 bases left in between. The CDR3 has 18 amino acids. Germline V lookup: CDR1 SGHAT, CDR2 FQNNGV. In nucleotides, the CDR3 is TGTGCCAGCAGCTTAATAGACTACCCCGACCCGAACACCGGGGAGCTGTTTTTT. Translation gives CASSLIDYPDPNTGELFF.

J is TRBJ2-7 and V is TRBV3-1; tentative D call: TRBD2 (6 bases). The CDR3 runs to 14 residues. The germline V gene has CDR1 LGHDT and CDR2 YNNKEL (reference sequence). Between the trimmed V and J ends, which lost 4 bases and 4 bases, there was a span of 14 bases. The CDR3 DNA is TGTGCCAGCAGCCGGGACTTAGAGGGATACGAGCAGTACTTC. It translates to CASSRDLEGYEQYF.

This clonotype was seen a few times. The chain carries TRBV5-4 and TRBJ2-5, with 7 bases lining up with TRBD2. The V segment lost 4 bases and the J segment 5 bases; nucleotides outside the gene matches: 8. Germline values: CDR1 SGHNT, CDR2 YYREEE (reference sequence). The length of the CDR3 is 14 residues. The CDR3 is CASSPGGAGETQYF. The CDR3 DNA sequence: TGTGCCAGCAGCCCGGGGGGAGCCGGCGAGACCCAGTACTTC.

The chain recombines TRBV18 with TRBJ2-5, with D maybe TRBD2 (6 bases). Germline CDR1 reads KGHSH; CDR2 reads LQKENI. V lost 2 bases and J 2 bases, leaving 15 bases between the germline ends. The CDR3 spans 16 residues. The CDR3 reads CASSPTQSAGQETQYF. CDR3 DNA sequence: TGTGCCAGCTCACCAACCCAGTCGGCGGGACAAGAGACCCAGTACTTC.

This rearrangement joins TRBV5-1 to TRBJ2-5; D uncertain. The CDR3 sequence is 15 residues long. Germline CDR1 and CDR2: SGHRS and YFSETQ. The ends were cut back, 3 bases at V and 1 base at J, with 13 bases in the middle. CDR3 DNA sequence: TGCGCCAGCAGCTCCACTCGGACGTCCCAAGAGACCCAGTACTTC. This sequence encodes CASSSTRTSQETQYF.

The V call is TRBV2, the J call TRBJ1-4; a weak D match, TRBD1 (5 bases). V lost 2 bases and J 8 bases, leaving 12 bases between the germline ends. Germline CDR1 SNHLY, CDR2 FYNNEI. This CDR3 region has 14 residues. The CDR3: CASSEQGWVEKLFF. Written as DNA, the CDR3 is TGTGCCAGCAGTGAACAGGGCTGGGTAGAAAAACTGTTTTTT.

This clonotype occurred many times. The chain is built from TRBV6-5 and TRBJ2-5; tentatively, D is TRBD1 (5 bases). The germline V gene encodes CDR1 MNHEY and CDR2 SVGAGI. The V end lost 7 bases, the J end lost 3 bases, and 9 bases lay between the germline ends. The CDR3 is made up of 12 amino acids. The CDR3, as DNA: TGTGCCAGCATCGACAGTAAAGAGACCCAGTACTTC. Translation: CASIDSKETQYF.

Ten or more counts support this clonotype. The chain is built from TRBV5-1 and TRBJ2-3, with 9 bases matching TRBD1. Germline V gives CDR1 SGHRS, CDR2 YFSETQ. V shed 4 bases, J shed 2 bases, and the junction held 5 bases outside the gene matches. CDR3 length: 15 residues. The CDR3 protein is CASSIQGADTDTQYF. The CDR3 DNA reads TGCGCCAGCAGCATACAGGGGGCCGACACAGATACGCAGTATTTT. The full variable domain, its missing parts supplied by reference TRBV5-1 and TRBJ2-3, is KAGVTQTPRYLIKTRGQQVTLSCSPISGHRSVSWYQQTPGQGLQFLFEYFSETQRNKGNFPGRFSGRQFSNSRSEMNVSTLELGDSALYLCASSIQGADTDTQYFGPGTRLTVL.

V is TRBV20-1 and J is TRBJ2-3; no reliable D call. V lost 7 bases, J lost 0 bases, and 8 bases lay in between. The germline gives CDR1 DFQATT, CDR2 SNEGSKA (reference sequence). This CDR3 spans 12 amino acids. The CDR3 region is CSVISSTDTQYF. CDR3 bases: TGCAGTGTAATTTCTAGCACAGATACGCAGTATTTT.

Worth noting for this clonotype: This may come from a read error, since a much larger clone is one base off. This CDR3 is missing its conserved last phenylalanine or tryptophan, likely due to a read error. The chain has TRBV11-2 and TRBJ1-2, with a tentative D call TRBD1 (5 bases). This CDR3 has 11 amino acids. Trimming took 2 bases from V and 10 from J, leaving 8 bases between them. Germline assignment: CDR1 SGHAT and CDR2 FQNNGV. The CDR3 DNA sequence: TGTGCCAGCAGCTTATTAGGGGACTACACCATC. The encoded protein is CASSLLGDYTI.